This T cell receptor beta chain was profiled in a study of CDR3 diversity in severe acne. As regards this clonotype: At one end, the junction sequence differs from germline, possibly due to a read error.

Using its own MiXCR run on the PCR reads, TCRdb lists one record per CDR3 protein. The sample shows almost 85,000 distinct CDR3 sequences, 51% of them seen only once. This CDR3 is 14 amino acids long. Sequenced: blood. V gene TRBV6-7 combines with J gene TRBJ2-3; 7 nucleotides match TRBD2. TRBV6-7 is classed as an ORF, of uncertain function. The TCR was taken from a male donor in good health, without acne. CDR3 residues: CASRSAGNTDTQYF. CDR3 nucleotide sequence: TGTGCCAGCAGGTCAGCGGGAAACACAGATACTCAGTATTTT.